This T cell receptor (beta chain) was sequenced in a study of graft-versus-host responses after intestinal transplantation. Study findings and constraints: Within allografts, high graft-versus-host to host-versus-graft clonal ratios were seen among patients with graft-donor T cell macrochimerism. Maximum circulating GvH clone levels tracked with early post-transplant HvG decreases.

This table comes from immunoSEQ multiplex PCR, and its TCRdb copy is limited to in-frame clones, with some not included. Seen here are around 30,000 clones, roughly nine tenths observed once, and the top ten hold more than 9%. Notes on this clone: Antigen: not known.

The origin of this receptor is a human patient who received an intestinal transplant, so some T cells may come from the graft donor. Sequences were derived from PBMCs, sampled about 420 days after intestinal transplantation.

The CDR3 protein is CASSGSGSTDTQYF. CDR3 nucleotides: TGTGCCAGCAGTGGTAGCGGGAGCACAGATACGCAGTATTTT. This rearrangement joins TRBV25-1 to TRBJ2-3; TRBD2 matches 7 bases. The ends lost 4 bases at V and 0 bases at J; junction bases unmatched: 1. The CDR3 runs to 14 residues. Germline CDR1 is MGHDK and CDR2 is SYGVNS.